This T cell receptor beta chain was identified in a study of identical twins. Study results and caveats: For cord blood, abundant beta clonotypes had fewer insertions, unlike memory repertoires, which showed none. Out-of-frame alpha sequences common to twins exhibited a surplus of low generation probability.

Carrying unique molecular identifiers, the cDNA also gained a universal primer site through template switching. Each CDR3 protein gets one entry after TCRdb re-called the 5' RACE reads with MiXCR. The sample contains 200,000 to 300,000 distinct CDR3 sequences, roughly 7% of which appear only once. Everyone who gave samples was a healthy Caucasian. The table lists this clonotype with many counts. Its antigen remains unknown. CDR1 and CDR2 from the germline V gene are SGHRS and YFSETQ. This CDR3 comprises 16 residues. Unmatched junction bases numbered 5, after V lost 4 bases and J lost 1 base. The same sample was also used in a study of yellow fever vaccine responses in identical twins.

The sequenced material came from memory (CD45RO+) T cells sorted from blood. The rearrangement joins TRBV5-1 to TRBJ2-2; TRBD2 matches 9 bases. The TCR comes from a woman between 18 and 29 years old in good health. CDR3 sequence (DNA): TGCGCCAGCAGCCTCCGACTAGCGGAGAACACCGGGGAGCTGTTTTTT. This gives the protein CASSLRLAENTGELFF.